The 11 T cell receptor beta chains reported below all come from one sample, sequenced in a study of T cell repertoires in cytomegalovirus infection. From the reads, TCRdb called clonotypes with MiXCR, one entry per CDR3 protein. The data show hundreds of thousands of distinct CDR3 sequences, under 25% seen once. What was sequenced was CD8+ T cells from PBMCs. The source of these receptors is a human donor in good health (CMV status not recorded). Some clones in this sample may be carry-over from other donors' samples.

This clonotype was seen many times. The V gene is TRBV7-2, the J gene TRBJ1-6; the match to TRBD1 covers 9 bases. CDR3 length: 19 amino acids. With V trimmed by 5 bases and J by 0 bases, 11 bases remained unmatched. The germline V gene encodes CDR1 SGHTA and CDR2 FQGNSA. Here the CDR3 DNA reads TGTGCCAGCAGCCCCAGGACAGGGGCCCTAAGCTCCTATAATTCACCCCTCCACTTT. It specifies CASSPRTGALSSYNSPLHF.

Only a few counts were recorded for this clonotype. The CDR3 sequence is CASSGAGGPDEQFF. The CDR3 DNA sequence: TGTGCCAGCAGTGGGGCGGGGGGGCCGGATGAGCAGTTCTTC. The rearrangement links TRBV2 to TRBJ2-1, with 9 positions matching TRBD2. CDR3 length equals 14 residues. The V gene end was trimmed by 4 bases and the J gene end by 8 bases; junction bases not matched to a gene: 6. The germline CDR1 and CDR2 sequences are SNHLY and FYNNEI.

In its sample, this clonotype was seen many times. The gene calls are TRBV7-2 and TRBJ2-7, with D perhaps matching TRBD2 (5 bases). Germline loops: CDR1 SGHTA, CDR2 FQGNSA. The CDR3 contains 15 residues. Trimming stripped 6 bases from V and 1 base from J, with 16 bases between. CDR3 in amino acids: CASSRTPVTSYEQYF. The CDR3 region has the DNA TGTGCCAGCAGTCGGACTCCGGTGACGTCCTACGAGCAGTACTTC. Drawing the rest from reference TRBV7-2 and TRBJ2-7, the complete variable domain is GAGVSQSPSNKVTEKGKDVELRCDPISGHTALYWYRQSLGQGLEFLIYFQGNSAPDKSGLPSDRFSAERTGGSVSTLTIQRTQQEDSAVYLCASSRTPVTSYEQYFGPGTRLTVT.

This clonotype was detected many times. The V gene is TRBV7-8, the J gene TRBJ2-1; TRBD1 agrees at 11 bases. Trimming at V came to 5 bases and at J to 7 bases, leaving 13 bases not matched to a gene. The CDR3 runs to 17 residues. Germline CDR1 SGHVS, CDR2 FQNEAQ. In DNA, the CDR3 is TGTGCCAGCAGCCCATCAGGGGGGACAGGGGGTGGTAATGAGCAGTTCTTC. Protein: CASSPSGGTGGGNEQFF.

In DNA, the CDR3 is TGTGCCAGCAGCCAAGAGGAACACAATGAGCAGTTCTTC. It codes for CASSQEEHNEQFF. The chain links TRBV4-2 to TRBJ2-1; D is undetermined. From germline, CDR1 is LGHNA and CDR2 YNFKEQ. The CDR3 loop spans 13 amino acids. The ends were cut back, 0 bases at V and 5 bases at J, with 5 bases in the middle.

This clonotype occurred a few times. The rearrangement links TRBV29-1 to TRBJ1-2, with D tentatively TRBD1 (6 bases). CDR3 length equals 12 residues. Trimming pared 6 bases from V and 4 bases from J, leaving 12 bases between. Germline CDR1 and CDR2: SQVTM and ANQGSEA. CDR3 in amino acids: CSVPDRLYGYTF. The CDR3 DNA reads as TGCAGCGTGCCTGACAGGCTCTATGGCTACACCTTC.

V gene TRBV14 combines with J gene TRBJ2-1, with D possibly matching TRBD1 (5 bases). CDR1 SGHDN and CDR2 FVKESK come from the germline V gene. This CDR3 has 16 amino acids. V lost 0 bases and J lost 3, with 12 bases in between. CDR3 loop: CASSQDEQGFYNEQFF. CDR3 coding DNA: TGTGCCAGCAGCCAAGATGAGCAGGGTTTCTACAATGAGCAGTTCTTC.

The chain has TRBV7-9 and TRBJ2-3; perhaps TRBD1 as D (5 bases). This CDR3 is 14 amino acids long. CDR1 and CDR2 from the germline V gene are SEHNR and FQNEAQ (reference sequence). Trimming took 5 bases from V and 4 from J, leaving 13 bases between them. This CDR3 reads CASSAAGNPDTQYF. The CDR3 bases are TGTGCCAGCAGCGCGGCAGGGAACCCAGATACGCAGTATTTT.

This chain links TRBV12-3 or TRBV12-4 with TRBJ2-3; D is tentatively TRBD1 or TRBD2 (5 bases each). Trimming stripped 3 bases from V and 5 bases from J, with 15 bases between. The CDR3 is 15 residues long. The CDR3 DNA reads TGTGCCAGCAGTTTGGGACCCGCCCTAGGAGATACGCAGTATTTT. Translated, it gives CASSLGPALGDTQYF.

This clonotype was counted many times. DNA of the CDR3: TGTGCCAGCAGCCTAGGAAATTCACCCCTCCACTTT. As protein: CASSLGNSPLHF. This sequence joins TRBV7-9 and TRBJ1-6; D unresolved. This CDR3 region has 12 residues. Germline V gives CDR1 SEHNR, CDR2 FQNEAQ (reference sequence). Trimming left V 5 bases short and J 7 bases short, with 6 bases between.

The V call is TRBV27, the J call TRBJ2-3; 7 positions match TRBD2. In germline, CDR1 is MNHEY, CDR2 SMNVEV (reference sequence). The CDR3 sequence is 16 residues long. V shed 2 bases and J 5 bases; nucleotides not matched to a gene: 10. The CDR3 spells CASSLDVGGGEDTQYF. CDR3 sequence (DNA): TGTGCCAGCAGTTTAGATGTCGGCGGGGGAGAAGATACGCAGTATTTT.